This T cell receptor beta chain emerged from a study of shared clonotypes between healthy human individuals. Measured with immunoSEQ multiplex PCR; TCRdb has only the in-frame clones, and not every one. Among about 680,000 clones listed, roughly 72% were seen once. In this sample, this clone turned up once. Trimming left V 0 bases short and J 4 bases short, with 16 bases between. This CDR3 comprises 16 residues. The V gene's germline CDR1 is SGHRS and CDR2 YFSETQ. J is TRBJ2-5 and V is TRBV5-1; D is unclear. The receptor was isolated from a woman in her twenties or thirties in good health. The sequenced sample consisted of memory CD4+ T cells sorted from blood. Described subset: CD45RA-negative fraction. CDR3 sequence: CASSLEGRYDVETQYF. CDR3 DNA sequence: TGCGCCAGCAGCTTGGAGGGCAGGTACGACGTAGAGACCCAGTACTTC.